This T cell receptor beta chain was observed in a study of T-cell memory formation after mild COVID-19. Study-level background: TCR clusters showed largely donor specificity.

TCRdb reprocessed the 5' RACE reads via MiXCR and lists one record per CDR3 protein. The sample has 150,000 or so distinct CDR3 sequences, 25% seen once; the top ten hold approximately 25%. Of note for this clonotype: Its matching antigen is unknown.

Study findings and constraints: Among clones contracting day 15 to 85, CD4/CD8 was balanced, whereas later expanders leaned CD4+. For second-wave clones that peaked at day 37, SARS-CoV-2 specificity went unverified.

The sequence was collected from an adult woman who had mild COVID-19 (a few samples of this study predate the infection). Cell type and time point are not known. What was sequenced was PBMCs or a T cell subset sorted from them (not recorded which).

The CDR3 DNA follows: TGTGCCAGCAGTAAGCCCGGGGGGCACATTAATGAAAAACTGTTTTTT. Translating gives CASSKPGGHINEKLFF. The rearrangement uses TRBV12-3 or TRBV12-4 and TRBJ1-4; TRBD1 is a possible D gene (6 bases). V lost 5 bases to trimming and J lost 4 bases, with 17 bases between them. This CDR3 is 16 amino acids long.